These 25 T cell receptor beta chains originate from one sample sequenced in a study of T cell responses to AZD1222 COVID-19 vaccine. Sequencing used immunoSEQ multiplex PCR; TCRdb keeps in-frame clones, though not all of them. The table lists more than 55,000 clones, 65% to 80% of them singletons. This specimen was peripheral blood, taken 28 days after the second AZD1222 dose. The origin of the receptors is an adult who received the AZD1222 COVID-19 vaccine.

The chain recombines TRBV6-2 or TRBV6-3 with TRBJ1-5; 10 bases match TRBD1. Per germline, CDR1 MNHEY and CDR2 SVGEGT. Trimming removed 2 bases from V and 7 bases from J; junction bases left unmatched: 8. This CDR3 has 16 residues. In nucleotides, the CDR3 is TGTGCCAGCAGTTACCGACAGGGGGCTTTGGAACAGCCCCAGCATTTT. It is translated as CASSYRQGALEQPQHF.

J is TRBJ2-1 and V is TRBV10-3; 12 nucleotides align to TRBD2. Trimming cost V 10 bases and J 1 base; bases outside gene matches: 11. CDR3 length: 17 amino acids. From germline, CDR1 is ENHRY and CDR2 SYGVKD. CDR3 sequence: CATTSGGDPMSYNEQFF. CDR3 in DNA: TGTGCCACGACTAGCGGGGGAGATCCAATGTCCTACAATGAGCAGTTCTTC.

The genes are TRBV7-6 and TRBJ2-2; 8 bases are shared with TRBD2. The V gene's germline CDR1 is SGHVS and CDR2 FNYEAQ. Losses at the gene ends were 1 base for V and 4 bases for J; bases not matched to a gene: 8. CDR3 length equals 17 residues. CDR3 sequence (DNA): TGTGCCAGCAGCTTAGGTCTTAGCGGGGTATTCACCGGGGAGCTGTTTTTT. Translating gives CASSLGLSGVFTGELFF.

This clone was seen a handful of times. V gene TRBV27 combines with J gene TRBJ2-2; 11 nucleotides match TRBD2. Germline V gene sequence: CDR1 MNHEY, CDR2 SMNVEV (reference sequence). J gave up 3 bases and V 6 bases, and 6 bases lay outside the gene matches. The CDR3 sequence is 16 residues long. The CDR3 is CASRGLAASYTGELFF. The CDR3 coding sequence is TGTGCCAGCAGGGGACTAGCGGCTTCGTACACCGGGGAGCTGTTTTTT.

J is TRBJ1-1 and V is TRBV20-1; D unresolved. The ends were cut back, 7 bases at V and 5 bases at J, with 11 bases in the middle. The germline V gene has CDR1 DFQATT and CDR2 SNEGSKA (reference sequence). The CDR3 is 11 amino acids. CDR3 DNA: TGCAGTGTCCCCTGGAGGACTGAAGCTTTCTTT. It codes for CSVPWRTEAFF.

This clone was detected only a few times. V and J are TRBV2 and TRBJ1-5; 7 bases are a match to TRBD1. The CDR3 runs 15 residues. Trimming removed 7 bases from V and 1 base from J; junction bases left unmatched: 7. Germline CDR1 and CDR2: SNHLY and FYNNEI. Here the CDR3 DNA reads TGTGCCAGCAACCGGGACAGCGGGAGCAATCAGCCCCAGCATTTT. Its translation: CASNRDSGSNQPQHF.

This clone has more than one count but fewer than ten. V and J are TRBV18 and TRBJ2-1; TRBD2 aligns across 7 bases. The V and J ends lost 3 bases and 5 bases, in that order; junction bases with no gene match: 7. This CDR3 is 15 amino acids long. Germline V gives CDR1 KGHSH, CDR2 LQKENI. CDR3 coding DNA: TGTGCCAGCTCACCGAGCGGGGTCGGGGACAATGAGCAGTTCTTC. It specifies CASSPSGVGDNEQFF.

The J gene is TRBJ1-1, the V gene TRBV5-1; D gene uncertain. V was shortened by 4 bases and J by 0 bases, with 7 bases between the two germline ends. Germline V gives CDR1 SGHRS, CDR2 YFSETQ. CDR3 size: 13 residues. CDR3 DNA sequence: TGCGCCAGCAGCCAAGAGGTGAACACTGAAGCTTTCTTT. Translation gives CASSQEVNTEAFF.

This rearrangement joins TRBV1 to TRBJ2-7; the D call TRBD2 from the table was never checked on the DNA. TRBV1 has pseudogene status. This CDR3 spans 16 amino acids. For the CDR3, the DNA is TGCACCAGCAGCCCCCCCGCCAGCGTCCCCTCCTACGAGCAGTACTTC. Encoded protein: CTSSPPASVPSYEQYF.

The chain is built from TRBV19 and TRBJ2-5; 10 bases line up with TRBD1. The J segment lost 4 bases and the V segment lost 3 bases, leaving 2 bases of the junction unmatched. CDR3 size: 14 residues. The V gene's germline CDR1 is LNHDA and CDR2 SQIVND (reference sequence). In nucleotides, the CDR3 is TGTGCCAGTAGTATTGGGACAGGGGTAGAGACCCAGTACTTC. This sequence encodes CASSIGTGVETQYF.

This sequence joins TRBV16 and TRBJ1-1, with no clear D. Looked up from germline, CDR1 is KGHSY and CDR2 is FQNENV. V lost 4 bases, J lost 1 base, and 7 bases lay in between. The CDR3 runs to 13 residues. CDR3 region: CASSLNRNTEAFF. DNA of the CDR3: TGTGCCAGCAGCCTTAATAGGAACACTGAAGCTTTCTTT.

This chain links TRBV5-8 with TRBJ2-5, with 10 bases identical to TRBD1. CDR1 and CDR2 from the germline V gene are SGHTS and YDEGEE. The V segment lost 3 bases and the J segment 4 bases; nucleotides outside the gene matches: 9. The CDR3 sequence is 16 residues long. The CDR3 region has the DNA TGTGCCAGCAGCTCCACCCTCGGGACAGGGGTAGAGACCCAGTACTTC. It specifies CASSSTLGTGVETQYF.

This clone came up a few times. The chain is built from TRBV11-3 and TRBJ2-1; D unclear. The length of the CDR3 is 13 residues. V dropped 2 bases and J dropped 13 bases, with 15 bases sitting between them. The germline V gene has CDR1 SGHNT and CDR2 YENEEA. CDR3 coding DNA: TGTGCCAGCAGCTTATCCTACGAACAGTTCCAGTTCTTC. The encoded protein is CASSLSYEQFQFF.

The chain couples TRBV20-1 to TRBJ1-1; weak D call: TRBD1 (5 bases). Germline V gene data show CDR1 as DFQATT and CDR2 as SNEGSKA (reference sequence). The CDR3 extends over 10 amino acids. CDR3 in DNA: TGCAGCGGGGGGGGCACTGAAGCTTTCTTT. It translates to CSGGGTEAFF.

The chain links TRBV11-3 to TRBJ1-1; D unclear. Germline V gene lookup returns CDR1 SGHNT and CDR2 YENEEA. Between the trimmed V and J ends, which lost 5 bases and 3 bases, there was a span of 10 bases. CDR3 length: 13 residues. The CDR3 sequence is CASSREEDTEAFF. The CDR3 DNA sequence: TGTGCCAGCAGCAGAGAAGAGGACACTGAAGCTTTCTTT.

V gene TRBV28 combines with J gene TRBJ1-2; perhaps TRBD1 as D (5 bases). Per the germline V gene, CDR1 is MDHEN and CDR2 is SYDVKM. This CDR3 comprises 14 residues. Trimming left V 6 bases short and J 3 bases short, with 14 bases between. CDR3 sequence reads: CASREGNEDYGYTF. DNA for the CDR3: TGTGCCAGCAGGGAGGGGAACGAGGACTATGGCTACACCTTC.

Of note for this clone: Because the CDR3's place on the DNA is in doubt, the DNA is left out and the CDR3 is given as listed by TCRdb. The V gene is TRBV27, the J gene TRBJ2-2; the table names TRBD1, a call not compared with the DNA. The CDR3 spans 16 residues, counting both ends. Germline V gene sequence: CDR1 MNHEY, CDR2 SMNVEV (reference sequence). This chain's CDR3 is CASSFLAGRNTGELFF.

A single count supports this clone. The CDR3 reads CASSYSMGDTEAFF. The CDR3 nucleotides read TGTGCCAGCAGTTACTCGATGGGGGACACTGAAGCTTTCTTT. The chain uses TRBV6-5 and TRBJ1-1, with D tentatively TRBD1 (5 bases). Per the germline V gene, CDR1 is MNHEY and CDR2 is SVGAGI. Deletions cut 0 bases from V and 3 bases from J, with 8 bases between. The CDR3 extends over 14 amino acids.

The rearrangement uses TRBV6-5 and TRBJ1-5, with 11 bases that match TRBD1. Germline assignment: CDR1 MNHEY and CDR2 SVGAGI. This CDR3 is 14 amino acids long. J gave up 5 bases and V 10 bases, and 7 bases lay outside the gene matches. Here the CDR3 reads CAKRTGGYYQPQHF. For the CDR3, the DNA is TGTGCCAAACGGACAGGGGGCTATTATCAGCCCCAGCATTTT.

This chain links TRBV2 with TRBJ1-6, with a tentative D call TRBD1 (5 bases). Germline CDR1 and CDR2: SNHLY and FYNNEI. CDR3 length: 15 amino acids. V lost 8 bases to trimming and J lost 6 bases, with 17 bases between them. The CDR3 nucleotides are TGTGCCAGCTCCCCGAGGCAGGGACGTAATTCACCCCTCCACTTT. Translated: CASSPRQGRNSPLHF.

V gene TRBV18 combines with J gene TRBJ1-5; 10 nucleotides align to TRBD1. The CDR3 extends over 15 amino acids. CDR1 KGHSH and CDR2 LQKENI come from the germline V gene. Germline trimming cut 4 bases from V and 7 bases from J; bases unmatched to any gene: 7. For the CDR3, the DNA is TGTGCCAGCTCACTTGCCGGGACAGGGGACCAGCCCCAGCATTTT. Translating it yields CASSLAGTGDQPQHF.

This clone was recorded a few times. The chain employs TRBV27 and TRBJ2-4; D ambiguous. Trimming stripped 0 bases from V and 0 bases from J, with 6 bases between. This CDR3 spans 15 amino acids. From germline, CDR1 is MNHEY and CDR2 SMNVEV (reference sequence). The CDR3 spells CASSLSSLAKNIQYF. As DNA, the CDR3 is TGTGCCAGCAGTTTATCTAGCCTAGCCAAAAACATTCAGTACTTC.

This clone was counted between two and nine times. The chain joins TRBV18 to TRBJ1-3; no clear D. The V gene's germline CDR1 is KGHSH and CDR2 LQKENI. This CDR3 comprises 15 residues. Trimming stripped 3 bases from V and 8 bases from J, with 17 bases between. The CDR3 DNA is TGTGCCAGCTCACCGGGATCCGGGCGGGCCGACACCATATATTTT. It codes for CASSPGSGRADTIYF.

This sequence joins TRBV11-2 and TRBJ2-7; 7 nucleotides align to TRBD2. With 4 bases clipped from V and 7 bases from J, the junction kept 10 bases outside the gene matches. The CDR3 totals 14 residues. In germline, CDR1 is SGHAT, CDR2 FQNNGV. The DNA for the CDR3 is TGTGCCAGCAGCTCGAGACCCGGGGAGGGGGAGCAGTACTTC. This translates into CASSSRPGEGEQYF.

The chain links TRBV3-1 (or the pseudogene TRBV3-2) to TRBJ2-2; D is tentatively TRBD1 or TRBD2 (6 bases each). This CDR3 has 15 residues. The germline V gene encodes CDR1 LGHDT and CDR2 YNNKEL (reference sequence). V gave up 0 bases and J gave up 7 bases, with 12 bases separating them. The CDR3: CASSQDLGGSGELFF. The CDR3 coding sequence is TGTGCCAGCAGCCAAGATCTCGGGGGCAGCGGGGAGCTGTTTTTT.